The present entry profiles one TCR beta chain with its context. The sample is drawn from a study of control samples from healthy donors and cancer patients. Clones were sequenced by immunoSEQ multiplex PCR, and TCRdb holds only the in-frame ones, with some missing. The sample has around 160,000 clones, approximately 93% seen once; the top ten hold roughly 6.2%. Germline lookup yields CDR1 LNHNV and CDR2 YYDKDF (reference sequence). The CDR3 length is 15 residues. V was trimmed by 1 base and J by 3 bases, leaving 12 bases between them. This sequence originates from a man between 18 and 35 years old in good health. The chain combines TRBV15 with TRBJ2-5; a possible D gene is TRBD2 (5 bases). The specimen was blood. The CDR3: CATSRGTGEEETQYF. CDR3 sequence (DNA): TGTGCCACCAGCAGAGGGACTGGGGAAGAAGAGACCCAGTACTTC. The whole variable domain, remainder taken from reference TRBV15 and TRBJ2-5, is DAMVIQNPRYQVTQFGKPVTLSCSQTLNHNVMYWYQQKSSQAPKLLFHYYDKDFNNEADTPDNFQSRRPNTSFCFLDIRSPGLGDTAMYLCATSRGTGEEETQYFGPGTRLLVL.